This T cell receptor (beta chain) was recorded in a study of spatial heterogeneity in lung cancer. Study information: Matched bulk RNA-seq yielded a T cell module score, and TCR transcript counts in tumor regions correlated strongly with that score.

In its sample, this clonotype ranks as medium-sized. The antigen is not known. Findings and limits, study-wide: Expanded alpha and beta TCR counts within tumors tracked tumor mutation counts.

The V end lost 0 bases, the J end lost 5 bases, and 14 bases lay between the germline ends. CDR1 LGHNA and CDR2 YNFKEQ come from the germline V gene. The CDR3 is 15 amino acids. Time point indicated: sample taken at primary tumor resection. A single record per CDR3 protein comes from TCRdb applying MiXCR to the 5' RACE reads. The sample lists 5,200 or so distinct CDR3 sequences; around 12% were seen once. This material consisted of lung tumor tissue, taken at surgery. The receptor comes from a male donor with early-stage non-small cell lung cancer. The rearrangement links TRBV4-2 to TRBJ2-7; D possibly corresponds to TRBD1 (6 bases). This CDR3 is CASSQDRGGYDEQYF. The CDR3 nucleotides read TGTGCCAGCAGCCAAGACAGGGGCGGGTACGACGAGCAGTACTTC.